This is a list of T cell receptor beta chains from one sample in a study of blood T cell repertoires in COVID-19. Generated by immunoSEQ multiplex PCR, the TCRdb table keeps only in-frame clones and is missing some. The sample lists roughly 55,000 clones, roughly 80% seen once, with roughly 3% in the top ten. Material: peripheral blood. The receptors shown here come from a man aged 60 to 69 with acute or convalescent COVID-19. CDR3s include the opening cysteine and the closing phenylalanine or tryptophan. The D gene is left open where the match is weak. A row's size may be missing; if present it is once, few, many or a size class.

j_gene: TRBJ2-3
abundance: -
v_gene: TRBV19
d_gene: -
CDR3aa: CASSRGGHTDTQYF
CDR3nt: TGTGCCAGTAGTAGGGGGGGCCACACAGATACGCAGTATTTT

j_gene: TRBJ2-1
abundance: -
v_gene: TRBV29-1
d_gene: TRBD2
CDR3aa: CSVEQGGAGDYNEQFF
CDR3nt: TGCAGCGTTGAACAGGGTGGAGCGGGGGACTACAATGAGCAGTTCTTC

j_gene: TRBJ1-1
abundance: few
v_gene: TRBV12-3/TRBV12-4
d_gene: -
CDR3aa: CASSFLRGAEAFF
CDR3nt: TGTGCCAGCAGTTTTTTACGGGGGGCCGAAGCTTTCTTT

j_gene: TRBJ1-1
abundance: -
v_gene: TRBV9
d_gene: -
CDR3aa: CASSVVGVTGKVNTEAFF
CDR3nt: TGTGCCAGCAGCGTAGTAGGGGTTACAGGGAAAGTGAACACTGAAGCTTTCTTT

j_gene: TRBJ1-5
abundance: -
v_gene: TRBV5-4
d_gene: -
CDR3aa: CASSLEGSHQPQHF
CDR3nt: TGTGCCAGCAGCTTGGAGGGGTCCCATCAGCCCCAGCATTTT

j_gene: TRBJ1-3
abundance: -
v_gene: TRBV6-5
d_gene: TRBD1
CDR3aa: CASRSGGSIGNTIYF
CDR3nt: TGTGCCAGCAGGTCAGGGGGGTCAATCGGAAACACCATATATTTT

j_gene: TRBJ2-5
abundance: -
v_gene: TRBV19
d_gene: TRBD2
CDR3aa: CASTFTRGGGQETQYF
CDR3nt: TGTGCCAGTACCTTCACCCGTGGGGGGGGGCAAGAGACCCAGTACTTC

j_gene: TRBJ1-4
abundance: -
v_gene: TRBV7-2
d_gene: -
CDR3aa: CASSPMRGGNEKLFF
CDR3nt: TGTGCCAGCAGCCCCATGAGGGGGGGGAATGAAAAACTGTTTTTT

j_gene: TRBJ2-7
abundance: -
v_gene: TRBV19
d_gene: TRBD1
CDR3aa: CASSTYRGNEQYF
CDR3nt: TGTGCCAGTAGTACGTACAGGGGAAACGAGCAGTACTTC

j_gene: TRBJ1-4
abundance: -
v_gene: TRBV19
d_gene: -
CDR3aa: CANSGKELFF
CDR3nt: TGTGCCAATAGCGGGAAAGAACTGTTTTTT

j_gene: TRBJ1-5
abundance: -
v_gene: TRBV5-6
d_gene: -
CDR3aa: CASSLGGLSNQPQHF
CDR3nt: TGTGCCAGCAGCTTGGGGGGGCTGAGCAATCAGCCCCAGCATTTT

j_gene: TRBJ2-1
abundance: -
v_gene: TRBV29-1
d_gene: TRBD2
CDR3aa: CSVDEGGNEQFF
CDR3nt: TGCAGCGTTGATGAGGGAGGGAATGAGCAGTTCTTC

j_gene: TRBJ1-5
abundance: -
v_gene: TRBV5-6
d_gene: -
CDR3aa: CASSFLGANQPQHF
CDR3nt: TGTGCCAGCAGCTTTCTGGGGGCCAATCAGCCCCAGCATTTT

j_gene: TRBJ2-5
abundance: -
v_gene: TRBV7-9
d_gene: -
CDR3aa: CAVLAPQETQYF
CDR3nt: TGTGCAGTACTAGCACCCCAAGAGACCCAGTACTTC

j_gene: TRBJ2-7
abundance: -
v_gene: TRBV29-1
d_gene: -
CDR3aa: CSVGGWQGYEQYF
CDR3nt: TGCAGCGTTGGTGGGTGGCAGGGCTACGAGCAGTACTTC

j_gene: TRBJ2-7
abundance: -
v_gene: TRBV6-5
d_gene: -
CDR3aa: CASSRAGQSYEQYF
CDR3nt: TGTGCCAGCAGCCGCGCGGGACAGTCCTACGAGCAGTACTTC

j_gene: TRBJ2-3
abundance: -
v_gene: TRBV24-1
d_gene: TRBD2
CDR3aa: CATSDLPGGTRDTQYF
CDR3nt: TGTGCCACCAGTGATTTGCCGGGGGGGACTAGGGATACGCAGTATTTT

j_gene: TRBJ1-2
abundance: -
v_gene: TRBV27
d_gene: TRBD1
CDR3aa: CASSPLTGNGYTF
CDR3nt: TGTGCCAGCAGTCCCCTGACAGGGAATGGCTACACCTTC

j_gene: TRBJ2-7
abundance: -
v_gene: TRBV30
d_gene: -
CDR3aa: CAWSAGGDEQYF
CDR3nt: TGTGCCTGGAGTGCAGGAGGGGACGAGCAGTACTTC

j_gene: TRBJ2-7
abundance: once
v_gene: TRBV2
d_gene: -
CDR3aa: CASKADSYEQYF
CDR3nt: TGTGCCAGCAAAGCGGACTCCTACGAGCAGTACTTC

j_gene: TRBJ1-2
abundance: -
v_gene: TRBV28
d_gene: TRBD1
CDR3aa: CASSLYGQDYGYTF
CDR3nt: TGTGCCAGCAGTTTATACGGACAGGACTATGGCTACACCTTC

j_gene: TRBJ1-5
abundance: -
v_gene: TRBV7-8
d_gene: -
CDR3aa: CASSLDGGRGQPQHF
CDR3nt: TGTGCCAGCAGCTTAGACGGGGGGCGGGGTCAGCCCCAGCATTTT

j_gene: TRBJ1-1
abundance: -
v_gene: TRBV29-1
d_gene: -
CDR3aa: CSVSRGDTEAFF
CDR3nt: TGCAGCGTTAGCCGGGGGGACACTGAAGCTTTCTTT

j_gene: TRBJ2-2
abundance: -
v_gene: TRBV28
d_gene: -
CDR3aa: CASKEGTATGELFF
CDR3nt: TGTGCCAGCAAGGAGGGGACAGCCACCGGGGAGCTGTTTTTT

j_gene: TRBJ1-6
abundance: -
v_gene: TRBV5-1
d_gene: TRBD1
CDR3aa: CASSIAPGTGSSPLHF
CDR3nt: TGCGCCAGCAGCATCGCACCCGGGACAGGGAGCTCACCCCTCCACTTT

j_gene: TRBJ1-2
abundance: few
v_gene: TRBV5-4
d_gene: TRBD1
CDR3aa: CASSPPGQGPYGYTF
CDR3nt: TGTGCCAGCAGCCCCCCGGGACAGGGCCCTTATGGCTACACCTTC

j_gene: TRBJ2-1
abundance: -
v_gene: TRBV4-1
d_gene: TRBD2
CDR3aa: CASSQDERGGTYNEQFF
CDR3nt: TGCGCCAGCAGCCAAGACGAGCGGGGGGGGACCTACAATGAGCAGTTCTTC

j_gene: TRBJ2-3
abundance: -
v_gene: TRBV7-2
d_gene: TRBD2
CDR3aa: CASSPLAGVLTQYF
CDR3nt: TGTGCCAGCAGTCCACTAGCGGGGGTTCTTACGCAGTATTTT

j_gene: TRBJ2-5
abundance: -
v_gene: TRBV5-1
d_gene: -
CDR3aa: CASSLLGALGETQYF
CDR3nt: TGCGCCAGCAGCTTACTGGGGGCGCTGGGTGAGACCCAGTACTTC

j_gene: TRBJ1-1
abundance: -
v_gene: TRBV5-1
d_gene: -
CDR3aa: CASSILPHANTEAFF
CDR3nt: TGCGCCAGCAGCATATTACCACATGCGAACACTGAAGCTTTCTTT

j_gene: TRBJ1-2
abundance: -
v_gene: TRBV5-4
d_gene: -
CDR3aa: CASSLGQGTGYGYTF
CDR3nt: TGTGCCAGCAGCTTGGGGCAGGGGACGGGCTATGGCTACACCTTC

j_gene: TRBJ2-1
abundance: -
v_gene: TRBV2
d_gene: -
CDR3aa: CASSEGRNNEQFF
CDR3nt: TGTGCCAGCAGTGAAGGGAGAAACAATGAGCAGTTCTTC

j_gene: TRBJ1-1
abundance: -
v_gene: TRBV5-4
d_gene: -
CDR3aa: CASSLGPGTEAFF
CDR3nt: TGTGCCAGCAGCTTGGGTCCAGGGACTGAAGCTTTCTTT

j_gene: TRBJ1-6
abundance: -
v_gene: TRBV6-5
d_gene: -
CDR3aa: CASSYLGRGQNSPLHF
CDR3nt: TGTGCCAGCAGTTACCTCGGGAGGGGTCAAAATTCACCCCTCCACTTT